This T cell receptor (beta chain) derives from a study of blood T cell repertoires in COVID-19. Study in general: Italy, Spain and the United States were the sources of the convalescent and acute COVID-19 samples. T cells, B-cell-depleted T cells, or PBMCs provided the cDNA or gDNA that served as material.

In the original workflow: Amplified reference gene primers provided the basis for estimating nucleated cell counts. The data were produced by immunoSEQ multiplex PCR, yet TCRdb's version contains in-frame clones alone and is incomplete. V and J calls and clone size come straight from that table; D and trimming were deduced from the DNA. This table has 110,000 or so clones, around 91% appearing once. The CDR3 sequence is 14 residues long. Germline V CDR1 and CDR2: LNHDA, SQIVND (reference sequence). Trimming removed 5 bases from V and 1 base from J; junction bases left unmatched: 2. The source of this sequence is a man aged 65 to 79 with active or convalescent COVID-19. The sequencing input was peripheral blood. This sequence joins TRBV19 and TRBJ2-1, with TRBD1 identical over 7 bases. The CDR3 spells CASSPTGSYNEQFF. The CDR3 nucleotides are TGTGCCAGTAGTCCGACAGGGTCCTACAATGAGCAGTTCTTC. The complete variable domain, with remaining parts taken from reference TRBV19 and TRBJ2-1, reads DGGITQSPKYLFRKEGQNVTLSCEQNLNHDAMYWYRQDPGQGLRLIYYSQIVNDFQKGDIAEGYSVSREKKESFPLTVTSAQKNPTAFYLCASSPTGSYNEQFFGPGTRLTVL.